This is a list of T cell receptor beta chains from one sample in a study of beta chain features in type 1 diabetes. The method was immunoSEQ multiplex PCR; TCRdb's version includes in-frame clones alone and lacks a portion of them. The table has about 930,000 clones, roughly a sixth seen once. Source material: naive CD4+ T cells from blood. These receptors originate from a woman between 18 and 29 years old in good health. Each CDR3 is given with its conserved first and last residue.

V	J	CDR3
TRBV16	TRBJ2-7	CASSQSVANYEQYF
TRBV7-2	TRBJ1-1	CASSFHDALGTEAFF
TRBV7-9	TRBJ1-2	CASSLGRPYGYTF
TRBV5-4	TRBJ1-1	CASSFQGGMNTEAFF
TRBV7-9	TRBJ2-1	CASSLVEGEQFF
TRBV18	TRBJ2-7	CASSPATGLPVTYEQYF
TRBV28	TRBJ2-1	CASNKLPSGRDEQFF
TRBV14	TRBJ2-5	CASSQTPFSLETQYF
TRBV4-2	TRBJ2-7	CASSQEQNYEQYF
TRBV7-9	TRBJ1-4	CASSFYGKGGEKLFF
TRBV4-2	TRBJ2-3	CASSQASAGTRGPTDTQYF
TRBV18	TRBJ2-1	CASSPGTSGRSEQFF
TRBV2	TRBJ2-5	CASADSQETQYF
TRBV28	TRBJ2-1	CASSLFVSGTYNEQFF
TRBV7-3	TRBJ2-3	CASSLSLADTDTQYF
TRBV7-3	TRBJ1-1	CASSKQGRTEAFF
TRBV6-1	TRBJ1-5	CASSAREGQPQHF
TRBV5-8	TRBJ2-1	CASSLGLFRNEQFF
TRBV7-6	TRBJ2-7	CASSVAGGYEQYF
TRBV2	TRBJ2-1	CASRKGRGYNEQFF
TRBV7-9	TRBJ1-1	CASSPRTGAEAFF
TRBV2	TRBJ1-4	CASSDRGEKLFF
TRBV19	TRBJ2-2	CASSLLGLDGELFF
TRBV29-1	TRBJ2-5	CSGYRGLGETQYF
TRBV28	TRBJ2-5	CASSAPGQGSETQYF
TRBV7-6	TRBJ2-5	CASSLGQGGRETQYF
TRBV7-2	TRBJ2-3	CASSLGFGRGVDTQYF
TRBV15	TRBJ2-2	CATSRAQGALTGELFF
TRBV5-6	TRBJ2-3	CASSYSTDTQYF
TRBV28	TRBJ2-7	CASKQGPYEQYF
TRBV6-5	TRBJ2-3	CASRRDSRTDTQYF
TRBV2	TRBJ2-7	CASITRTSGAEQYF
TRBV11-2	TRBJ1-2	CASSSFGRGSYTF
TRBV28	TRBJ1-2	CASSLNLYGYTF
TRBV11-2	TRBJ2-7	CASSLDPSVWYEQYF
TRBV7-2	TRBJ2-1	CASSLRTGYNEQFF
TRBV18	TRBJ1-1	CASSLQGLGTEAFF
TRBV5-1	TRBJ2-7	CASSLDPGPKYYEQYF
TRBV19	TRBJ1-5	CASSSQEFINQPQHF
TRBV7-2	TRBJ2-7	CASSPLAGVRRAEQYF
TRBV7-9	TRBJ2-7	CASSFTGKSSYEQYF